This paragraph covers one T cell receptor beta chain sequence. The sample comes from a study of blood T cell repertoires in COVID-19. Looking at the study overall: Material from acute and convalescent COVID-19 was sourced from the United States, Italy and Spain.

Per the study methods: Estimation of nucleated cell counts was performed using reference gene primer amplification. Here immunoSEQ multiplex PCR was the method, and the copy in TCRdb shows in-frame clones only, minus some. V and J calls and clone size come straight from that table; D and trimming were deduced from the DNA. The table lists some 340,000 clones, roughly 85% of them singletons. Per germline, CDR1 MNHNS and CDR2 SASEGT. The CDR3 extends over 11 amino acids. Trimming left V 2 bases short and J 7 bases short, with 3 bases between. The chain employs TRBV6-1 and TRBJ2-1; D gene uncertain. Sample: peripheral blood. The clonotype was recovered from a woman between 18 and 29 years old with acute or convalescent COVID-19. CDR3 protein: CASSELNEQFF. The CDR3 DNA follows: TGTGCCAGCAGTGAATTAAATGAGCAGTTCTTC.